This T cell receptor beta chain was sequenced for a study of shared clonotypes between healthy human individuals. Profiling relied on immunoSEQ multiplex PCR, and the TCRdb table lists in-frame clones only, not all of them. This repertoire shows 450,000 to 500,000 clones, about 72% found once; its top ten account for more than 10%. V shed 5 bases and J shed 7 bases, with 20 bases lying between them. The CDR3 has 15 amino acids. Germline V gene lookup returns CDR1 SEHNR and CDR2 FQNEAQ (reference sequence). This sequence joins TRBV7-9 and TRBJ2-5, with D perhaps matching TRBD1 (6 bases). What was sequenced was PBMCs. The TCR was taken from a woman in her forties in good health. Some clones in this sample may be carry-over from other donors' samples. The CDR3 coding sequence is TGTGCCAGCAGCCCGATCCCTCTAGGGGGTGGGACCCAGTACTTC. Translated, it gives CASSPIPLGGGTQYF.